Each of the 7 T cell receptor beta chains below was sequenced from the same sample in a study of blood T cell repertoires in COVID-19. The protocol was immunoSEQ multiplex PCR, while the TCRdb copy is restricted to in-frame clones and leaves out a portion. The profile shows approximately 250,000 clones, roughly 90% of them singletons. The sequenced sample was PBMCs or T cells enriched from blood (not recorded which). Every receptor here comes from a woman in her 30s who had recovered from COVID-19.

The CDR3 sequence: CASSSRDTGEQYF. CDR3 bases: TGTGCCAGTAGTTCCCGAGACACGGGGGAGCAGTACTTC. The gene calls are TRBV19 and TRBJ2-7; D is possibly TRBD2 (5 bases). Trimming removed 5 bases at V and 7 bases at J, with 15 bases between. This CDR3 spans 13 amino acids. Germline CDR1 LNHDA, CDR2 SQIVND (reference sequence). The full variable domain, with the rest looked up from reference TRBV19 and TRBJ2-7, is DGGITQSPKYLFRKEGQNVTLSCEQNLNHDAMYWYRQDPGQGLRLIYYSQIVNDFQKGDIAEGYSVSREKKESFPLTVTSAQKNPTAFYLCASSSRDTGEQYFGPGTRLTVT.

The chain is built from TRBV27 and TRBJ1-2; the match to TRBD1 covers 8 bases. In germline, CDR1 is MNHEY, CDR2 SMNVEV (reference sequence). V shed 3 bases, J shed 4 bases, and the junction held 4 bases outside the gene matches. The CDR3 consists of 14 residues. CDR3 sequence: CASSFAGGGYGYTF. DNA for the CDR3: TGTGCCAGCAGTTTCGCAGGGGGCGGCTATGGCTACACCTTC.

This chain connects TRBV7-2 to TRBJ1-1, with D possibly matching TRBD1 (6 bases). Between the trimmed V and J ends, which lost 5 bases and 1 base, there was a span of 11 bases. CDR1 and CDR2 (germline): SGHTA, FQGNSA. The CDR3 runs to 14 residues. For the CDR3, the DNA is TGTGCCAGCAGCCCGGGACACGCGAACACTGAAGCTTTCTTT. Protein product: CASSPGHANTEAFF.

The genes are TRBV28 and TRBJ1-5, with a possible D match to TRBD1 (6 bases). Germline loops: CDR1 MDHEN, CDR2 SYDVKM. The CDR3 length is 16 residues. Trimming shortened V by 1 base and J by 2 bases, and 12 bases separated the two germline ends. The DNA of the CDR3 is TGTGCCAGCAGTTTATTTGGGGGCGGCGGCAATCAGCCCCAGCATTTT. It yields the protein CASSLFGGGGNQPQHF.

The chain has TRBV4-3 and TRBJ1-2; D might be TRBD1 (6 bases). V gave up 1 base and J gave up 4 bases, with 13 bases separating them. This CDR3 spans 15 amino acids. From germline, CDR1 is LGHNA and CDR2 YSLEER. For the CDR3, the DNA is TGCGCCAGCAGCCAAGTACATGGACAGACCTATGGCTACACCTTC. Its translation: CASSQVHGQTYGYTF.

The chain recombines TRBV7-2 with TRBJ1-6, with 7 bases fitting TRBD1. There are 13 residues in the CDR3. Germline-derived CDR1 and CDR2 are SGHTA and FQGNSA. V lost 5 bases to trimming and J lost 14 bases; unmatched junction nucleotides: 9. CDR3 DNA: TGTGCCAGCAGCGCGAGACAGGGTGGGACCCTCCACTTT. Protein: CASSARQGGTLHF. Full variable domain (rest looked up from reference TRBV7-2 and TRBJ1-6): GAGVSQSPSNKVTEKGKDVELRCDPISGHTALYWYRQSLGQGLEFLIYFQGNSAPDKSGLPSDRFSAERTGGSVSTLTIQRTQQEDSAVYLCASSARQGGTLHFGNGTRLTVT.

The J gene is TRBJ1-1, the V gene TRBV27; 10 bases are a match to TRBD1. This CDR3 has 17 amino acids. Looked up from germline, CDR1 is MNHEY and CDR2 is SMNVEV (reference sequence). V was clipped by 4 bases and J by 4 bases; unmatched bases: 12. CDR3 region: CASSSSRDRGRGTEAFF. The CDR3 DNA reads TGTGCCAGCAGTTCGTCCCGGGACAGGGGAAGGGGCACTGAAGCTTTCTTT.